This T cell receptor beta chain was recorded in a study of tumor and adjacent non-tumor tissue in lung cancer. TCRbeta libraries were built with three rounds of nested PCR, modified from ARM-PCR. TCRdb passed the multiplex PCR reads through MiXCR, listing each CDR3 protein once. The sample has tens of thousands of distinct CDR3 sequences, roughly two thirds seen once. This clonotype was recorded only once. Antigen: not known. Its ends do not fully match the called genes, so a read error is possible. RNA was extracted from bulk tissue without any cell sorting. Distant lung tissue was collected more than 3 cm away from the tumor edge. Findings and limits, study-wide: Tumor repertoires had a smaller top 100 clone share than normal lung.

Sequences were obtained from distant non-tumor lung tissue. This receptor was identified in a man aged 65 to 85 with non-small cell lung cancer.

DNA for the CDR3: TGTGTCAGCAGTTTAGTGGCGGAGTTCGCCTACAATGAGCAGTTCTTC. Protein: CVSSLVAEFAYNEQFF. The chain employs TRBV11-2 and TRBJ2-1; the D is unclear. The CDR3 length is 16 residues. The germline V gene encodes CDR1 SGHAT and CDR2 FQNNGV.